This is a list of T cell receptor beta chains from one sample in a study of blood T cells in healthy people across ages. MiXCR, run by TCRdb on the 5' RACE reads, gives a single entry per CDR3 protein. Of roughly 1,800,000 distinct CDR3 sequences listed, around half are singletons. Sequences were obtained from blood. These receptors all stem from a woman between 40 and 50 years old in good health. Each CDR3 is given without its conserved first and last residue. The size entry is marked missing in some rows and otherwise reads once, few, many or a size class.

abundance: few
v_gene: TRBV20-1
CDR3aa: SARKTSGPFEETQY

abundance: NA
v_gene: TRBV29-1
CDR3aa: SEIAGAIETQY

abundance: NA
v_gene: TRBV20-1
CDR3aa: SARPLGQGDIQY

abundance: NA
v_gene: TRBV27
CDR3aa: ASKTDRAGETQY

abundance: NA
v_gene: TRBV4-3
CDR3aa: ASSQDPTSGGAEEQF

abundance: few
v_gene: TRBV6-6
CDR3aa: ASSYGQGPFGRQF

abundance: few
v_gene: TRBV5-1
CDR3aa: ASSSGTEEIYEQY

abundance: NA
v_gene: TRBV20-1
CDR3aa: SARDLFRANYGYT

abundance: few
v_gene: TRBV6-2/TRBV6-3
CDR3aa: ASSDGVHNEQF

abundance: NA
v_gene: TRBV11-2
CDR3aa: ASSPNRYEQY